Sequencing of this TCR beta chain was carried out in a study of blood T cells in healthy people across ages. CDR3 length equals 13 residues. Germline CDR1 MNHEY, CDR2 SMNVEV (reference sequence). With 6 bases removed from V and 4 bases from J, the gap between germline ends came to 10 bases. This clonotype was observed once. The authors ran a second PCR of about 7 to 11 cycles using a sample-barcoded 5' primer and a J-beta primer mix. From the 5' RACE reads, TCRdb called clonotypes with MiXCR, one entry per CDR3 protein. The sample shows about 1.8 million distinct CDR3 sequences, about 50% of them seen only once.

V usage is TRBV27 and J usage is TRBJ1-3; no clear D gene. Sequences were obtained from blood. The clonotype comes from a woman aged 40 to 50 in good health. The CDR3 protein is CASSAASGNTIYF. The DNA of the CDR3 is TGTGCCAGCAGCGCGGCATCCGGAAACACCATATATTTT.